The entry below gives a single T cell receptor beta chain sequence along with its context. This specimen comes from a study of blood T cell repertoires in COVID-19. Study-level background: Material from acute and convalescent COVID-19 was sourced from the United States, Italy and Spain.

CDR1 and CDR2 from the germline V gene are SGDLS and YYNGEE. This CDR3 is 19 amino acids long. After removal of 4 bases from V and 1 base from J, the junction contained 13 bases not matched to a gene. TCRdb keeps only in-frame clones here, not all; method: immunoSEQ multiplex PCR. Counted here are some 200,000 clones, around 90% occurring once; the ten biggest clones make up about 2.3%. Across roughly 25 US areas, participants ranged in age from about 18 to 100 years. Researchers sorted participants into cohorts using their self-reported clinical history. Two negative PCRs, clearance, or symptom resolution were required of recovered Cohort 3 donors.

Sequences were obtained from PBMCs or T cells enriched from blood (not recorded which). This receptor was identified in a woman aged 25 to 39 who had recovered from COVID-19. The chain recombines TRBV9 with TRBJ2-2, with 10 bases fitting TRBD2. CDR3 nucleotides: TGTGCCAGCAGCCACCGCCGCCAGGGACTAGCGCTGAACACCGGGGAGCTGTTTTTT. It encodes CASSHRRQGLALNTGELFF.